This T cell receptor beta chain was observed in a study of response to subunit inactivated influenza vaccine. Broader study findings: New T cells are recruited in small numbers by each seasonal influenza vaccination, according to the authors' suggestion.

A word on this clonotype: The antigen remains undetermined.

The CDR3 has 14 amino acids. The trim removed 3 bases at V and 6 bases at J, leaving 6 bases unmatched. Germline V lookup: CDR1 DFQATT, CDR2 SNEGSKA (reference sequence). One entry per CDR3 protein results from TCRdb running MiXCR on the RT-PCR reads. The sample consists of about 500,000 distinct CDR3 sequences, approximately 6.9% of them appearing once. The sample in question was PBMCs from blood, obtained around 25 months after vaccination. The chain combines TRBV20-1 with TRBJ2-7, with 12 bases identical to TRBD1. The receptor was derived from a man aged 50 to 69 who received an inactivated influenza vaccine. The CDR3 is CSASPGTGGGEQYF. For the CDR3, the DNA is TGCAGTGCTAGCCCCGGGACAGGGGGCGGCGAGCAGTACTTC.